The 21 T cell receptor beta chains listed next were all sequenced from one sample in a study of T cell changes during pregnancy in multiple sclerosis. TCRdb keeps only in-frame clones here, not all; method: immunoSEQ multiplex PCR. The sample consists of tens of thousands of clones, about 92% of them appearing once. Sample: peripheral blood, taken before pregnancy. The receptor source for this set is a female donor with multiple sclerosis, enrolled in a pregnancy study.

The chain carries TRBV19 and TRBJ1-2; D not certain. Trimming removed 4 bases at V and 7 bases at J, with 16 bases between. CDR3 length: 14 amino acids. The germline V gene has CDR1 LNHDA and CDR2 SQIVND (reference sequence). The CDR3 loop is CASSTQRGSAGYTF. The CDR3 region has the DNA TGTGCCAGTAGTACCCAGCGGGGATCCGCTGGCTACACCTTC.

V and J are TRBV4-2 and TRBJ1-2; D ambiguous. The length of the CDR3 is 14 residues. CDR1 is LGHNA and CDR2 is YNFKEQ in the germline V gene. Trimming cost V 2 bases and J 5 bases, with 12 bases left between them. The CDR3, as DNA: TGTGCCAGCAGCCAACCGGGGTTAGATTATGGCTACACCTTC. It translates to CASSQPGLDYGYTF.

The J gene is TRBJ2-1, the V gene TRBV2, with 7 bases fitting TRBD1. This CDR3 spans 15 amino acids. V was pared by 8 bases and J by 1 base, with 8 bases of the junction left unmatched. The V gene's germline CDR1 is SNHLY and CDR2 FYNNEI. The chain's CDR3 is CASSRTGQSYNEQFF. CDR3 coding DNA: TGTGCCAGCTCCCGGACAGGACAATCCTACAATGAGCAGTTCTTC. Full variable domain (remainder filled in from reference TRBV2 and TRBJ2-1): EPEVTQTPSHQVTQMGQEVILRCVPISNHLYFYWYRQILGQKVEFLVSFYNNEISEKSEIFDDQFSVERPDGSNFTLKIRSTKLEDSAMYFCASSRTGQSYNEQFFGPGTRLTVL.

The V gene is TRBV27, the J gene TRBJ2-7; 8 bases agree with TRBD1. Germline loops: CDR1 MNHEY, CDR2 SMNVEV (reference sequence). The CDR3 contains 16 residues. V was pared by 4 bases and J by 1 base, with 9 bases of the junction left unmatched. The CDR3 is CASSSLSDRASYEQYF. The CDR3 coding sequence is TGTGCCAGCAGTTCCCTATCGGACAGGGCGTCCTACGAGCAGTACTTC.

The chain carries TRBV7-8 and TRBJ1-6; D may be TRBD1 (6 bases). Looked up from germline, CDR1 is SGHVS and CDR2 is FQNEAQ. This CDR3 comprises 17 residues. V lost 3 bases and J 7 bases, leaving 19 bases between the germline ends. The CDR3 DNA is TGTGCCAGCAGCTTTTCCAGGGGCGCGGATTCAAATTCACCCCTCCACTTT. Amino acid sequence: CASSFSRGADSNSPLHF.

As to this clone: The junction and the germline gene differ at one end; a read error may be behind it. The chain joins TRBV6-1 to TRBJ2-2, with TRBD2 matching 8 bases. The CDR3 contains 17 residues. The germline gives CDR1 MNHNS, CDR2 SASEGT. CDR3: CASSQAGRLAITGELFF. CDR3 DNA sequence: TGTGCCAGCAGTCAAGCCGGGAGACTAGCGATCACCGGGGAGCTGTTTTTT.

This clone was counted a single time. The V and J genes are TRBV9 and TRBJ2-3; D is possibly TRBD2 (5 bases). Germline CDR1 and CDR2: SGDLS and YYNGEE. This CDR3 has 14 residues. Trimming pared 0 bases from V and 5 bases from J, leaving 10 bases between. CDR3 nucleotide sequence: TGTGCCAGCAGCGTAGCGGGAAGTAGAGATACGCAGTATTTT. Amino acids: CASSVAGSRDTQYF. The entire variable domain, with the rest obtained from reference TRBV9 and TRBJ2-3, is as follows: DSGVTQTPKHLITATGQRVTLRCSPRSGDLSVYWYQQSLDQGLQFLIQYYNGEERAKGNILERFSAQQFPDLHSELNLSSLELGDSALYFCASSVAGSRDTQYFGPGTRLTVL.

The J gene is TRBJ1-1, the V gene TRBV5-6; the match to TRBD1 covers 7 bases. The trim removed 4 bases at V and 0 bases at J, leaving 3 bases unmatched. The CDR3 is 14 residues long. Looked up from germline, CDR1 is SGHDT and CDR2 is YYEEEE. In DNA, the CDR3 is TGTGCCAGCAGCCCCGGGACAGTGAACACTGAAGCTTTCTTT. Protein: CASSPGTVNTEAFF. The entire variable domain, with the rest obtained from reference TRBV5-6 and TRBJ1-1, is as follows: DAGVTQSPTHLIKTRGQQVTLRCSPKSGHDTVSWYQQALGQGPQFIFQYYEEEERQRGNFPDRFSGHQFPNYSSELNVNALLLGDSALYLCASSPGTVNTEAFFGQGTRLTVV.

The chain recombines TRBV4-1 with TRBJ1-1; D perhaps matches TRBD1 (5 bases). Trimming took off 1 base at V and 1 base at J, with 13 bases between the two ends. Germline CDR1 reads MGHRA; CDR2 reads YSYEKL. The CDR3 length is 16 residues. The CDR3 is CASSQVPKRGNTEAFF. The CDR3, as DNA: TGCGCCAGCAGCCAAGTCCCCAAAAGGGGGAACACTGAAGCTTTCTTT.

The rearrangement joins TRBV5-1 to TRBJ2-3; D unresolved. Trimming left V 1 base short and J 8 bases short, with 26 bases between. This CDR3 has 18 amino acids. Looked up from germline, CDR1 is SGHRS and CDR2 is YFSETQ. The CDR3 DNA reads TGCGCCAGCAGCTTGCCTGCCGAGGCGGAGTTCCCATCGGCTACGCAGTATTTT. Residues: CASSLPAEAEFPSATQYF.

In its sample, this clone was seen once. The V gene is TRBV29-1, the J gene TRBJ1-3; 7 bases agree with TRBD1. Germline CDR1 and CDR2: SQVTM and ANQGSEA. With V trimmed by 4 bases and J by 3 bases, 6 bases remained unmatched. This CDR3 contains 14 residues. Written as DNA, the CDR3 is TGCAGCGTTGTGATGGCAGGGGGTGGAAACACCATATATTTT. It translates to CSVVMAGGGNTIYF.

The chain uses TRBV2 and TRBJ1-2; 9 bases fit TRBD1. The J segment lost 0 bases and the V segment lost 4 bases, leaving 9 bases of the junction unmatched. The CDR3 totals 17 residues. Germline loops: CDR1 SNHLY, CDR2 FYNNEI. Here the CDR3 reads CASSVPGQGPTNYGYTF. The CDR3 DNA reads TGTGCCAGCAGTGTTCCGGGACAGGGCCCCACTAACTATGGCTACACCTTC. The whole variable domain, remainder taken from reference TRBV2 and TRBJ1-2, is EPEVTQTPSHQVTQMGQEVILRCVPISNHLYFYWYRQILGQKVEFLVSFYNNEISEKSEIFDDQFSVERPDGSNFTLKIRSTKLEDSAMYFCASSVPGQGPTNYGYTFGSGTRLTVV.

The chain recombines TRBV5-1 with TRBJ2-5, with 14 bases identical to TRBD2. Per the germline V gene, CDR1 is SGHRS and CDR2 is YFSETQ. This CDR3 has 18 residues. The V gene end was trimmed by 4 bases and the J gene end by 4 bases; junction bases not matched to a gene: 12. The CDR3 region is CASSDGLAGGLMGETQYF. In nucleotides, the CDR3 is TGCGCCAGCAGCGATGGACTAGCGGGGGGCCTGATGGGAGAGACCCAGTACTTC.

The chain uses TRBV2 and TRBJ2-1; TRBD1 agrees at 8 bases. The CDR3 loop spans 13 amino acids. In germline, CDR1 is SNHLY, CDR2 FYNNEI. The junction had 8 bases not matched to a gene; V was cut back by 9 bases and J by 7 bases. The CDR3 bases are TGTGCCAGTTTGCCGGACAGGGTGAATGAGCAGTTCTTC. It is translated as CASLPDRVNEQFF.

The chain carries TRBV6-1 and TRBJ2-1, with 7 positions matching TRBD2. The CDR3 covers 13 residues. Losses at the gene ends were 7 bases for V and 8 bases for J; bases not matched to a gene: 8. Germline V gene sequence: CDR1 MNHNS, CDR2 SASEGT. This CDR3 is CASTRLAYHEQFF. The CDR3 nucleotides read TGTGCCAGCACCCGACTAGCATACCATGAGCAGTTCTTC.

CDR3 DNA: TGTGCCAGCAGCGCGGGACTAGCGGGGGGTAAAAACATTCAGTACTTC. Residues: CASSAGLAGGKNIQYF. This chain connects TRBV5-4 to TRBJ2-4, with 15 positions matching TRBD2. Germline-derived CDR1 and CDR2 are SGHNT and YYREEE (reference sequence). The length of the CDR3 is 16 residues. Trimming removed 4 bases from V and 4 bases from J; junction bases left unmatched: 3.

This rearrangement joins TRBV6-1 to TRBJ2-3; TRBD2 matches 11 bases. The V and J ends lost 7 bases and 2 bases, in that order; junction bases with no gene match: 5. The CDR3 has 15 residues. Per the germline V gene, CDR1 is MNHNS and CDR2 is SASEGT. CDR3 sequence (DNA): TGTGCCAGCAAAGCTAGCGGGGGGTTCACAGATACGCAGTATTTT. Translated: CASKASGGFTDTQYF.

This clone was seen a few times. This sequence joins TRBV6-5 and TRBJ1-1, with TRBD1 identical over 8 bases. Trimming at V came to 7 bases and at J to 6 bases, leaving 7 bases not matched to a gene. CDR3 length: 13 residues. Germline V CDR1 and CDR2: MNHEY, SVGAGI. Here the CDR3 reads CASNPRQGPEAFF. The DNA for the CDR3 is TGTGCCAGCAATCCTAGACAGGGGCCTGAAGCTTTCTTT.

Here the CDR3 reads CASSLGQGGHTDTQYF. As DNA, the CDR3 is TGTGCCAGCAGCTTGGGCCAAGGAGGGCACACAGATACGCAGTATTTT. This sequence joins TRBV11-3 and TRBJ2-3; perhaps TRBD2 as D (6 bases). V was clipped by 3 bases and J by 2 bases, with 15 bases between them. CDR3 length: 16 residues. Germline lookup yields CDR1 SGHNT and CDR2 YENEEA.

The genes are TRBV5-5 and TRBJ2-2; possible D gene TRBD2, 6 bases. Germline CDR1 and CDR2: SGHKS and YYEKEE (reference sequence). The V and J ends lost 4 bases and 3 bases respectively, with 10 bases between them. This CDR3 comprises 14 residues. CDR3 coding DNA: TGTGCCAGCAGCCCCGGGACTCACACCGGGGAGCTGTTTTTT. Its protein product is CASSPGTHTGELFF.

The genes are TRBV10-3 and TRBJ1-4; D possibly corresponds to TRBD1 (5 bases). Trimming shortened V by 6 bases and J by 0 bases, and 8 bases separated the two germline ends. The germline V gene encodes CDR1 ENHRY and CDR2 SYGVKD. CDR3 size: 14 residues. CDR3 sequence (DNA): TGTGCCATCAGAGAGACAGCAACTAATGAAAAACTGTTTTTT. The encoded protein is CAIRETATNEKLFF.